Many counts were recorded for the clone carrying this T cell receptor (beta chain). Its antigen is unknown. The data stem from a study of T-cell reconstitution after alpha-beta-depleted transplantation in children. Molecular barcoding with unique molecular identifiers was used for the TCRbeta library. TCRdb re-called the PCR reads through MiXCR, storing one row per CDR3 protein. The table lists 140,000 or so distinct CDR3 sequences, roughly 8.8% of them singletons. General study points: For some patients, TCRbeta diversity was high at day 60 because of recipient T cells and thymic progenitors that survived. In patients about two months after transplant, alpha-beta T cells reportedly arose from several hundred expanded graft clones. T cells produced anew were the main source of T-cell counts and diversity one year after transplant.

This receptor was identified in a female patient aged 2-10 years who had a stem cell transplant for congenital amegakaryocytic thrombocytopenia, so the T cells may come from the graft donor. Sequences were derived from PBMCs, mostly from graft donor cells, sampled 180 days after TCRalphabeta/CD19-depleted stem cell transplant.

CDR3 sequence: CASSLELSAYEQYF. The CDR3 DNA reads as TGCGCCAGCAGCTTGGAGCTATCCGCCTACGAGCAGTACTTC. The chain is built from TRBV5-1 and TRBJ2-7, with unresolved D. The V gene's germline CDR1 is SGHRS and CDR2 YFSETQ. CDR3 length equals 14 residues. V was cut by 0 bases and J by 2 bases, with 9 bases left in between.